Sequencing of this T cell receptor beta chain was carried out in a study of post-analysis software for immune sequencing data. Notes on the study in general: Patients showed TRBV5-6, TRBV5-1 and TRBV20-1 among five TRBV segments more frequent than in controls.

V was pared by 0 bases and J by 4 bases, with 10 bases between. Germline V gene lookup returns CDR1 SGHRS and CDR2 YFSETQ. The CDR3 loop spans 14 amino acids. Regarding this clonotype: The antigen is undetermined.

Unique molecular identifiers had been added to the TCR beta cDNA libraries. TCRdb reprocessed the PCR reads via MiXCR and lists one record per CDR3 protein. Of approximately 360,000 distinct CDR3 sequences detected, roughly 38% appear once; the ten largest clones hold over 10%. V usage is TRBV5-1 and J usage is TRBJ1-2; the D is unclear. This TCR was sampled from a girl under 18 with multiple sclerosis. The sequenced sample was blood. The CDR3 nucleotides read TGCGCCAGCAGCTTGGAAGCAGTAACCTATGGCTACACCTTC. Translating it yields CASSLEAVTYGYTF.